The 21 T cell receptor beta chains listed next were all sequenced from one sample in a study of T cells in localized non-small cell lung cancer. Clones were read by immunoSEQ multiplex PCR, and TCRdb kept only the in-frame ones, dropping some. The sample contains approximately 31,000 clones, more than 75% of which appear only once. The sample here was peripheral blood, taken before any cancer treatment. These receptors all come from a male donor older than 55 with stage III lung adenocarcinoma.

This chain uses TRBV5-4 with TRBJ1-2; D perhaps matches TRBD1 (5 bases). Germline V CDR1 and CDR2: SGHNT, YYREEE (reference sequence). Trimming took 0 bases from V and 7 from J, leaving 13 bases between them. CDR3 size: 14 residues. CDR3 sequence reads: CASSLAGAQGGYTF. CDR3 nucleotide sequence: TGTGCCAGCAGCTTGGCGGGAGCGCAGGGTGGCTACACCTTC.

V is TRBV6-6 and J is TRBJ2-6, with D hard to call. V was shortened by 5 bases and J by 0 bases, with 5 bases between the two germline ends. Germline-derived CDR1 and CDR2 are MNHNY and SVGAGI (reference sequence). There are 14 residues in the CDR3. CDR3 DNA sequence: TGTGCCAGCAGTCGGTTCTCTGGGGCCAACGTCCTGACTTTC. Its protein is CASSRFSGANVLTF.

This chain uses TRBV5-8 with TRBJ1-6; no reliable D call. CDR3 length: 13 amino acids. Germline V gives CDR1 SGHTS, CDR2 YDEGEE. Trimming took off 3 bases at V and 9 bases at J, with 10 bases between the two ends. The CDR3 DNA reads as TGTGCCAGCAGCTCACCGTCGGTTTCACCCCTCCACTTT. This gives the protein CASSSPSVSPLHF.

V usage is TRBV29-1 and J usage is TRBJ2-7; TRBD1 agrees at 8 bases. The germline V gene encodes CDR1 SQVTM and CDR2 ANQGSEA. The J segment lost 8 bases and the V segment lost 7 bases, leaving 13 bases of the junction unmatched. The CDR3 has 13 residues. CDR3 bases: TGCAGCGCCGCCCGACAGGGGCCAAATCAGCAGTACTTC. Translated: CSAARQGPNQQYF.

The chain links TRBV10-3 to TRBJ1-1; 7 positions match TRBD1. The germline V gene has CDR1 ENHRY and CDR2 SYGVKD. There are 14 residues in the CDR3. J lost 4 bases, V lost 7 bases, and 9 bases had no gene match. Here the CDR3 DNA reads TGTGCCATCAAGGACAGGCAAGAGGGCACTGAAGCTTTCTTT. Its translation is CAIKDRQEGTEAFF.

V gene TRBV11-3 combines with J gene TRBJ2-3; D unclear. Germline CDR1 SGHNT, CDR2 YENEEA. The V gene lost 2 bases and the J gene lost 0 bases, with 9 bases spanning the gap. The CDR3 runs to 15 residues. Written as DNA, the CDR3 is TGTGCCAGCAGCTTATACCCCACCAGCACAGATACGCAGTATTTT. The encoded protein is CASSLYPTSTDTQYF. The complete variable domain, with remaining parts taken from reference TRBV11-3 and TRBJ2-3, reads EAGVVQSPRYKIIEKKQPVAFWCNPISGHNTLYWYLQNLGQGPELLIRYENEEAVDDSQLPKDRFSAERLKGVDSTLKIQPAELGDSAVYLCASSLYPTSTDTQYFGPGTRLTVL.

The V gene is TRBV5-1, the J gene TRBJ2-4; TRBD1 agrees at 9 bases. Trimming at V came to 4 bases and at J to 5 bases, leaving 4 bases not matched to a gene. Germline loops: CDR1 SGHRS, CDR2 YFSETQ. This CDR3 spans 14 amino acids. In nucleotides, the CDR3 is TGCGCCAGCAGCCATGGGACAGGGCAAAACATTCAGTACTTC. Its translation: CASSHGTGQNIQYF.

The chain is built from TRBV5-1 and TRBJ2-2; a possible D gene is TRBD1 (5 bases). Germline V gives CDR1 SGHRS, CDR2 YFSETQ. V lost 4 bases, J lost 13 bases, and 14 bases lay in between. CDR3 length equals 12 residues. Here the CDR3 DNA reads TGCGCCAGCAGCCAAGAGACAGCAGGGCTGTTTTTT. It codes for CASSQETAGLFF. The complete variable domain, with remaining parts taken from reference TRBV5-1 and TRBJ2-2, reads KAGVTQTPRYLIKTRGQQVTLSCSPISGHRSVSWYQQTPGQGLQFLFEYFSETQRNKGNFPGRFSGRQFSNSRSEMNVSTLELGDSALYLCASSQETAGLFFGEGSRLTVL.

J is TRBJ2-2 and V is TRBV6-4, with TRBD1 as a possible D gene (6 bases). The CDR3 is 19 residues long. Trimming shortened V by 4 bases and J by 5 bases, and 26 bases separated the two germline ends. Germline CDR1 and CDR2: MRHNA and SNTAGT. DNA for the CDR3: TGTGCCAGCAGTGCCAGGGGAGCTCTCCTTGGCGGATTGACCGGGGAGCTGTTTTTT. This encodes CASSARGALLGGLTGELFF.

The chain couples TRBV7-9 to TRBJ1-4; no definite D call. CDR1 and CDR2 from the germline V gene are SEHNR and FQNEAQ (reference sequence). The CDR3 extends over 14 amino acids. V was clipped by 1 base and J by 2 bases, with 5 bases between them. The CDR3 nucleotides are TGTGCCAGCAGCTTAGGGGATACTAATGAAAAACTGTTTTTT. It is translated as CASSLGDTNEKLFF.

The genes are TRBV6-5 and TRBJ1-5; D unclear. Germline V gene lookup returns CDR1 MNHEY and CDR2 SVGAGI. Trimming cost V 4 bases and J 7 bases, with 14 bases left between them. This CDR3 has 14 amino acids. Here the CDR3 DNA reads TGTGCCAGCAGTTCCGACTCATTTTCCCAGCCCCAGCATTTT. Its translation: CASSSDSFSQPQHF.

The gene calls are TRBV12-5 and TRBJ1-1, with D tentatively TRBD1 (5 bases). Germline values: CDR1 LGHNT, CDR2 FRNRAP. V dropped 5 bases and J dropped 1 base, with 11 bases sitting between them. The CDR3 loop spans 14 amino acids. The CDR3 protein is CASGGTGGNTEAFF. As DNA, the CDR3 is TGTGCTAGTGGTGGCACCGGGGGGAACACTGAAGCTTTCTTT.

This chain links TRBV19 with TRBJ1-1, with D uncertain. V lost 0 bases to trimming and J lost 0 bases, with 14 bases between them. Germline assignment: CDR1 LNHDA and CDR2 SQIVND (reference sequence). This CDR3 has 17 residues. For the CDR3, the DNA is TGTGCCAGTAGTATAGAAATGGACGGTTTTATGAACACTGAAGCTTTCTTT. Residues: CASSIEMDGFMNTEAFF.

The V gene is TRBV7-9, the J gene TRBJ1-6; D is perhaps TRBD1 (5 bases). The CDR3 extends over 17 amino acids. V was pared by 4 bases and J by 0 bases, with 13 bases between. Germline V gene data show CDR1 as SEHNR and CDR2 as FQNEAQ (reference sequence). The chain's CDR3 is CASSSTSRGSYNSPLHF. The CDR3 DNA reads TGTGCCAGCAGCTCCACGTCAAGGGGCTCCTATAATTCACCCCTCCACTTT.

This clone was counted a few times. CDR3 nucleotides: TGTGCCAGCGGGGGGCCTTACGAGCAGTACTTC. Translating it yields CASGGPYEQYF. V gene TRBV28 combines with J gene TRBJ2-7; D may correspond to TRBD1 or TRBD2 (6 bases each). Germline CDR1 and CDR2: MDHEN and SYDVKM. Deletions cut 8 bases from V and 4 bases from J, with 9 bases between. The CDR3 consists of 11 residues.

The J gene is TRBJ1-2, the V gene TRBV7-2; 9 bases match TRBD1. The CDR3 covers 17 residues. With 1 base clipped from V and 5 bases from J, the junction kept 11 bases outside the gene matches. From germline, CDR1 is SGHTA and CDR2 FQGNSA. The CDR3 DNA reads as TGTGCCAGCAGCTTAGACAGGGACAGGGTTCTTAAGTATGGCTACACCTTC. It translates to CASSLDRDRVLKYGYTF.

DNA of the CDR3: TGTGCCAGCGGTACACAGGGGCAGCGGGCCACGTTGCAGTACTTC. As protein: CASGTQGQRATLQYF. This rearrangement joins TRBV2 to TRBJ2-7; tentatively, D is TRBD1 (7 bases). Germline V lookup: CDR1 SNHLY, CDR2 FYNNEI. This CDR3 contains 15 residues. V shed 8 bases and J shed 9 bases, with 26 bases lying between them.

The chain combines TRBV28 with TRBJ1-4; TRBD1 might be the D (5 bases). From germline, CDR1 is MDHEN and CDR2 SYDVKM. V was shortened by 6 bases and J by 4 bases, with 12 bases between the two germline ends. The CDR3 is 14 residues long. The CDR3 DNA sequence: TGTGCCAGCAGGGCTGACAGCCTTAATGAAAAACTGTTTTTT. It yields the protein CASRADSLNEKLFF.

In its sample, this clone was seen once. The gene calls are TRBV10-3 and TRBJ1-1, with D unclear. V was shortened by 3 bases and J by 1 base, with 6 bases between the two germline ends. CDR1 is ENHRY and CDR2 is SYGVKD in the germline V gene. CDR3 length: 13 amino acids. As DNA, the CDR3 is TGTGCCATCAGTGAAAGTGGGAACACTGAAGCTTTCTTT. Its translation is CAISESGNTEAFF.

CDR3: CASSEDSGINEQFF. The DNA of the CDR3 is TGTGCCAGCAGTGAGGATAGCGGGATAAATGAGCAGTTCTTC. The V call is TRBV2, the J call TRBJ2-1; 8 bases are a match to TRBD2. The junction had 5 bases not matched to a gene; V was cut back by 3 bases and J by 7 bases. Germline V gene data show CDR1 as SNHLY and CDR2 as FYNNEI. The CDR3 sequence is 14 residues long.

This sequence joins TRBV7-2 and TRBJ1-4; D is uncertain. This CDR3 is built from 15 residues. The germline gives CDR1 SGHTA, CDR2 FQGNSA. V dropped 5 bases and J dropped 1 base, with 11 bases sitting between them. In DNA, the CDR3 is TGTGCCAGCAGCCCAACCGAGGGAACTAATGAAAAACTGTTTTTT. Amino acid sequence: CASSPTEGTNEKLFF.